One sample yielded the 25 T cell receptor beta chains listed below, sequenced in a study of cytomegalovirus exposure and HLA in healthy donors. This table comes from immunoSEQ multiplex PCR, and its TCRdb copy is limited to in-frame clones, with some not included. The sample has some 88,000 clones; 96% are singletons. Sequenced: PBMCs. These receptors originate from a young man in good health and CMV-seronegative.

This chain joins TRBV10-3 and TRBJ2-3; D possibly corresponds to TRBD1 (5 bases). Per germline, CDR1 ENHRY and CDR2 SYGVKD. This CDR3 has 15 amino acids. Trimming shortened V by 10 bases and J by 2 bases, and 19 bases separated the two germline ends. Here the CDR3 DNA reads TGTGCCACCAAGCTTGCAGGGTTAGACACAGATACGCAGTATTTT. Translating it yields CATKLAGLDTDTQYF.

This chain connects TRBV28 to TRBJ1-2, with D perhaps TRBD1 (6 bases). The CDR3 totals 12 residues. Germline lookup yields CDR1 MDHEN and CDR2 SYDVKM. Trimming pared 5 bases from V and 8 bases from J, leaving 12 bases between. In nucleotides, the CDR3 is TGTGCCAGCAGTGCCCGACAGGCGGGCTACACCTTC. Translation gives CASSARQAGYTF.

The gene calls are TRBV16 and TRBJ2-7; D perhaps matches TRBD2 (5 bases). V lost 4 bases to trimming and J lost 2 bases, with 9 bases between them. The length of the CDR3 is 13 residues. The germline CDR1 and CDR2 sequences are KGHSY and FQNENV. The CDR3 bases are TGTGCCAGCAGCCCTGGACTGACCTACGAGCAGTACGTC. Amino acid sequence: CASSPGLTYEQYV.

The DNA for the CDR3 is TGTGCCAGCAGTCTGACAGGGATCAATTCACCCCTCCACTTT. This gives the protein CASSLTGINSPLHF. This chain uses TRBV27 with TRBJ1-6, with 7 bases identical to TRBD1. Trimming cost V 5 bases and J 7 bases; bases outside gene matches: 5. This CDR3 is 14 amino acids long. Germline lookup yields CDR1 MNHEY and CDR2 SMNVEV (reference sequence).

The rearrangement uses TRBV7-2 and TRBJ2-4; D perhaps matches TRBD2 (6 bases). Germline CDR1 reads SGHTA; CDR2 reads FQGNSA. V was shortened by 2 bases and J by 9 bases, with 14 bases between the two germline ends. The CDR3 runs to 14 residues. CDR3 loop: CASSLFGRRGIQYF. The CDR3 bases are TGTGCCAGCAGCTTATTTGGGAGGAGAGGCATTCAGTACTTC.

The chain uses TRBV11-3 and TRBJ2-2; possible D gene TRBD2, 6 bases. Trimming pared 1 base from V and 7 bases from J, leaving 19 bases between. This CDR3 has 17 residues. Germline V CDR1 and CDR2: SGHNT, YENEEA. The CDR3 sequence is CASSLGGIPGANGELFF. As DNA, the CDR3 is TGTGCCAGCAGCTTAGGGGGGATACCGGGAGCTAACGGGGAGCTGTTTTTT.

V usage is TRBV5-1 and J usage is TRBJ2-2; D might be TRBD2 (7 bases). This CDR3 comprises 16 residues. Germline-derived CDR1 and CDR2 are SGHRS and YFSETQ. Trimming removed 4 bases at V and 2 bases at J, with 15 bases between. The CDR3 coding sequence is TGCGCCAGCAGCGTAAGGGGGGGGAAAAACACCGGGGAGCTGTTTTTT. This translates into CASSVRGGKNTGELFF.

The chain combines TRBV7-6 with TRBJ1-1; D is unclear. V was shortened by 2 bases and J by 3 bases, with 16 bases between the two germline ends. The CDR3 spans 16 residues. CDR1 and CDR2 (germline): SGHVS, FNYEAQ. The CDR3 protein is CASSLSRTPGDTEAFF. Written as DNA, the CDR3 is TGTGCCAGCAGCTTAAGCCGTACCCCCGGAGACACTGAAGCTTTCTTT.

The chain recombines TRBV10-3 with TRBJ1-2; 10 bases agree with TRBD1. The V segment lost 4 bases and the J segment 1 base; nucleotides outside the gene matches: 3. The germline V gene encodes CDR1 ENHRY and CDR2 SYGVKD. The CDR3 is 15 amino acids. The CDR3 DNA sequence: TGTGCCATCAGTGTGGGGACAGGGGTTAACTATGGCTACACCTTC. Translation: CAISVGTGVNYGYTF.

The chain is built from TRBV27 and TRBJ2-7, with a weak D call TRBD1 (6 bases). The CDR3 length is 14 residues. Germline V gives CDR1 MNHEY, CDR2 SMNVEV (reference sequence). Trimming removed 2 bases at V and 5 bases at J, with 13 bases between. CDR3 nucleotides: TGTGCCAGCAGTTTAAGGGGGAGCGTCAACGAGCAGTACTTC. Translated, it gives CASSLRGSVNEQYF.

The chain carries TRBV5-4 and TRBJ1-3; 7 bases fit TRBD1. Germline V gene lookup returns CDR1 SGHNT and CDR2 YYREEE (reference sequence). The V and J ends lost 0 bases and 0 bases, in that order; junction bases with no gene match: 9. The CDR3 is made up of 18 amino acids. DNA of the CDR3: TGTGCCAGCAGCTTGGGACAGGGAAGTTCGGGCTCTGGAAACACCATATATTTT. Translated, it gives CASSLGQGSSGSGNTIYF.

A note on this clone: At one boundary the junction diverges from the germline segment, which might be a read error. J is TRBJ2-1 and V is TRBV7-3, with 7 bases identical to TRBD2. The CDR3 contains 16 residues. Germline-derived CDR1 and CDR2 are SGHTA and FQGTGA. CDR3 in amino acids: CASSENSGVSDNEQFF. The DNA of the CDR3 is TGTGCCAGCAGCGAAAACAGCGGGGTCTCCGACAATGAGCAGTTCTTC. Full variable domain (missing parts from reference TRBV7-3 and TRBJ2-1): GAGVSQTPSNKVTEKGKYVELRCDPISGHTALYWYRQSLGQGPEFLIYFQGTGAADDSGLPNDRFFAVRPEGSVSTLKIQRTERGDSAVYLCASSENSGVSDNEQFFGPGTRLTVL.

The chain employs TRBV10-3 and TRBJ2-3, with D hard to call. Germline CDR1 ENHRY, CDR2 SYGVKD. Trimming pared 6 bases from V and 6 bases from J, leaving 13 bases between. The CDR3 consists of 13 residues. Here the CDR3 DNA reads TGTGCCATCAGCTTCGCGGATGAGGATACGCAGTATTTT. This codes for CAISFADEDTQYF.

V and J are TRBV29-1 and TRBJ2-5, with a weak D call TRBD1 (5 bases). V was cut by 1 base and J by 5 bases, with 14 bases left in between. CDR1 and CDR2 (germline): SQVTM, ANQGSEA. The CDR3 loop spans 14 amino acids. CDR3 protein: CSVEVGALFETQYF. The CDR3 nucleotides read TGCAGCGTTGAAGTAGGGGCCCTCTTTGAGACCCAGTACTTC.

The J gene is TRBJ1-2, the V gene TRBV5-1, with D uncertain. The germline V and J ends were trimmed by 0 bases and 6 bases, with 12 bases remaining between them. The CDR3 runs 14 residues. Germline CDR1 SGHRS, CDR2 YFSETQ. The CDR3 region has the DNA TGCGCCAGCAGCTTGGCAACGGAAACAGATGGCTACACCTTC. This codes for CASSLATETDGYTF.

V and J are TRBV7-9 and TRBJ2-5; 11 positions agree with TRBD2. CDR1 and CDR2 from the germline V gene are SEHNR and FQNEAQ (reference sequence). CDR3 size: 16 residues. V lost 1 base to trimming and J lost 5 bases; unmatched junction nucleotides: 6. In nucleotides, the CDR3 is TGTGCCAGCAGCTTAGTACTAGCGGGGGTATGGGAGACCCAGTACTTC. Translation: CASSLVLAGVWETQYF.

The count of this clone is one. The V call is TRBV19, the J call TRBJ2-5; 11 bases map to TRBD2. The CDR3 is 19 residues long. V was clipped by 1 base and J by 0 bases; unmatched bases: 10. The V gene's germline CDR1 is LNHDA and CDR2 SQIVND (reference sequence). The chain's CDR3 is CASSIGLAGRMRDQETQYF. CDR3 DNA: TGTGCCAGTAGTATAGGACTAGCGGGGCGGATGAGGGACCAAGAGACCCAGTACTTC.

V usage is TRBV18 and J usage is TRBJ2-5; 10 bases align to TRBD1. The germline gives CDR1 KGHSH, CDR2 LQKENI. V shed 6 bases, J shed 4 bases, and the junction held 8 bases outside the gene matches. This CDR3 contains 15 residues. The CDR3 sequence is CASSPTGTGVETQYF. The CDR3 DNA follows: TGTGCCAGCTCGCCGACGGGGACAGGGGTAGAGACCCAGTACTTC.

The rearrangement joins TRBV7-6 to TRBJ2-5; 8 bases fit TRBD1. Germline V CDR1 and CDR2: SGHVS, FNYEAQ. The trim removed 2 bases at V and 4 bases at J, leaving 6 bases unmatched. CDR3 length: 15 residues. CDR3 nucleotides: TGTGCCAGCAGCTTACAGGGGGCGATATCAGAGACCCAGTACTTC. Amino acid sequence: CASSLQGAISETQYF. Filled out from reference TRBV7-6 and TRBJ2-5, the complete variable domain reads GAGVSQSPRYKVTKRGQDVALRCDPISGHVSLYWYRQALGQGPEFLTYFNYEAQQDKSGLPNDRFSAERPEGSISTLTIQRTEQRDSAMYRCASSLQGAISETQYFGPGTRLLVL.

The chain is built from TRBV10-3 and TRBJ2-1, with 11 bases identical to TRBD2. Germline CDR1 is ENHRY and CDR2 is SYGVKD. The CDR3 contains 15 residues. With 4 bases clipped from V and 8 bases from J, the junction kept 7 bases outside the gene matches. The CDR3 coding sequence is TGTGCCATCAGTGGTACTAGCGGGAGATCGGATGAGCAGTTCTTC. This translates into CAISGTSGRSDEQFF.

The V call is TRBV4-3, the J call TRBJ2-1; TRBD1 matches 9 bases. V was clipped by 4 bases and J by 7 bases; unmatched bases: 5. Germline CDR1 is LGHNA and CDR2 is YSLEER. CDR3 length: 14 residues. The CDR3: CASSPGQGINEQFF. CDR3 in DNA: TGCGCCAGCAGCCCGGGACAGGGAATAAATGAGCAGTTCTTC.

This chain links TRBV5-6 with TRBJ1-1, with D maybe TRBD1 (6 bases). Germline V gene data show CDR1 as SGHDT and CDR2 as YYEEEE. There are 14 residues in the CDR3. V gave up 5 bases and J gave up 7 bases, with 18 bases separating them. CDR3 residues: CASSSEQGGREAFF. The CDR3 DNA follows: TGTGCCAGCAGTTCGGAACAGGGTGGCCGTGAAGCTTTCTTT. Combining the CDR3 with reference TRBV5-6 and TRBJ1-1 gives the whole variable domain DAGVTQSPTHLIKTRGQQVTLRCSPKSGHDTVSWYQQALGQGPQFIFQYYEEEERQRGNFPDRFSGHQFPNYSSELNVNALLLGDSALYLCASSSEQGGREAFFGQGTRLTVV.

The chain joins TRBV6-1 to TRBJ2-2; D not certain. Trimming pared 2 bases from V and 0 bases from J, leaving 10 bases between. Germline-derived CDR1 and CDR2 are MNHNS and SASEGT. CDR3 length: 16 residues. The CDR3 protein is CASSELAPPNTGELFF. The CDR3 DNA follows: TGTGCCAGCAGTGAATTGGCCCCCCCGAACACCGGGGAGCTGTTTTTT.

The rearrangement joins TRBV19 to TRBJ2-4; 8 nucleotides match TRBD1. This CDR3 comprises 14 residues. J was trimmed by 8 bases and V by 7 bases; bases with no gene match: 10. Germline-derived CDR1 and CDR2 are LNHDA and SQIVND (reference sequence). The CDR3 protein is CASMWDRSSHIQYF. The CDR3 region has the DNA TGTGCCAGTATGTGGGACAGGTCTTCACACATTCAGTACTTC.

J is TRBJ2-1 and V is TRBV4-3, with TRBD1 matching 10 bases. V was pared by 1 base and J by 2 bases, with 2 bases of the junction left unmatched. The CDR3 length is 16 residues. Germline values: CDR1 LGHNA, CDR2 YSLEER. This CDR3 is CASSQGDRGPYNEQFF. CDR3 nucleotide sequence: TGCGCCAGCAGCCAAGGGGACAGGGGCCCCTACAATGAGCAGTTCTTC.